The clone carrying this T cell receptor beta chain occurred many times. Its antigen is currently unknown. The record originates from a study of response to subunit inactivated influenza vaccine. Study findings and constraints: Authors suggested each seasonal flu vaccination may recruit only limited numbers of new T cells.

Germline CDR1 DFQATT, CDR2 SNEGSKA (reference sequence). V was pared by 0 bases and J by 3 bases, with 11 bases of the junction left unmatched. CDR3 length: 17 amino acids. Each CDR3 protein is one row after TCRdb ran MiXCR on the RT-PCR reads. The data hold about 520,000 distinct CDR3 sequences, with more than 7% observed a single time. The material was PBMCs from blood, obtained around 2 years after vaccination. The rearrangement uses TRBV20-1 and TRBJ2-7; 10 bases match TRBD2. This TCR derives from a man aged 50 to 69 who received an inactivated influenza vaccine. The CDR3 DNA is TGCAGTGCTAGAGAAGACGGGCCAGCGGGAGGGAGCTACGAGCAGTACTTC. As protein: CSAREDGPAGGSYEQYF.